The subject of this entry is one TCR beta chain. Its antigen is unknown. Base qualities are not recorded, but no much larger clone differs from it by a single base. Including cysteine and phenylalanine, the CDR3 has 15 amino acids. Only CDR3 DNA is held: 45 bases, read in frame from base 1. From a lookup of the germline V gene, CDR1 and CDR2 are SGHTA and FQGTGA. Germline trimming: 2 bases from V, 1 base from J; junction bases outside gene matches: 4. This specimen belongs to a study of T cell changes during pregnancy in multiple sclerosis (dated by TCRdb to the late 2010s). Some background on the complete study: In women with multiple sclerosis, the researchers looked at how the T cell repertoire shifted as pregnancy progressed.

The library was prepared using the immunoSEQ multiplex PCR assay. TCRdb retrieved this table from immuneACCESS and kept in-frame rearrangements only. Not all clones are present; in checked studies, unresolved V genes account for under half, and no reason is known for the remainder. The sample table holds 40,000 to 60,000 clones, of which about nine tenths were seen once. The ten largest clones add up to over 1.2% of the sample. The sample in question was peripheral blood, obtained in the first trimester of pregnancy. Recombination joined TRBV7-3 with TRBJ1-1, with TRBD1 identical over 7 junction bases. The source of this sequence is a female donor in good health, enrolled as a control in a pregnancy study. The CDR3 protein is CASSLLGGSNTEAFF. Read as DNA, the sequence is TGTGCCAGCAGCTTATTAGGGGGCTCGAACACTGAAGCTTTCTTT.